This TCR beta chain stems from a study of T cell responses to AZD1222 COVID-19 vaccine. Across the whole study: Analyses pooled second doses at about 4 or about 12 weeks. Whole-study results and caveats: The study found Spike-specific TCR breadth and depth rose after two AZD1222 doses.

The V gene's germline CDR1 is SGHRS and CDR2 YFSETQ. V was pared by 3 bases and J by 2 bases, with 23 bases between. The CDR3 runs to 19 residues. Clones were read by immunoSEQ multiplex PCR, and TCRdb kept only the in-frame ones, dropping some. The sample yields roughly 100,000 clones, approximately 81% seen once. For this clone: Its target is unknown.

The TCR was taken from an adult in good health. J is TRBJ2-2 and V is TRBV5-1, with unresolved D. Sequenced material: peripheral blood, taken on day 0 of AZD1222 vaccination. As DNA, the CDR3 is TGCGCCAGCAGCTATAATCCCCAAGGATACCGGGTCAACACCGGGGAGCTGTTTTTT. It codes for CASSYNPQGYRVNTGELFF.